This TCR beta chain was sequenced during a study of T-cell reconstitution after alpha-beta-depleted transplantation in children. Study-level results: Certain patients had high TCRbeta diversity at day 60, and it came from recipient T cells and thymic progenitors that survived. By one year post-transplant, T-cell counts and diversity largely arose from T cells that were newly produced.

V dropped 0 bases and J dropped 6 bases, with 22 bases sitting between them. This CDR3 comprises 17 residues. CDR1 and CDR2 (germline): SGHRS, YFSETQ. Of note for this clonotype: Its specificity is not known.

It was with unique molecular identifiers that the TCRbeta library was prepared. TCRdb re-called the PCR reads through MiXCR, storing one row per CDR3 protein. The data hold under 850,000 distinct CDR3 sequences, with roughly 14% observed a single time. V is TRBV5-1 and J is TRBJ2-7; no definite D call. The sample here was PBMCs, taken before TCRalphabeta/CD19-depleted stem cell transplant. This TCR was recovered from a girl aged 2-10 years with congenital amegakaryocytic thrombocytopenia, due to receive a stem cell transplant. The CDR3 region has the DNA TGCGCCAGCAGCTTGGGCATCCCCTTGACATCTACGGGCGAGCAGTACTTC. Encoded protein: CASSLGIPLTSTGEQYF.